Ten or more counts support the clone carrying this T cell receptor (beta chain). These data come from a study of CD8 T cells in ankylosing spondylitis. CDR3 length equals 14 residues. V was shortened by 1 base and J by 0 bases, with 7 bases between the two germline ends. The germline V gene encodes CDR1 SGDLS and CDR2 YYNGEE. Making the TCR beta libraries involved quantitative 5'-RACE with molecular barcodes. One entry per CDR3 protein, called by TCRdb with MiXCR from the 5' RACE reads. Here the sample spans tens of thousands of distinct CDR3 sequences, around 3% being singletons. The sequence derives from a male donor with ankylosing spondylitis or in good health (not recorded which). The rearrangement uses TRBV9 and TRBJ2-5, with no clear D. Input material: blood, either unsorted or a sorted T cell fraction (not recorded which). This chain's CDR3 is CASSVNYNQETQYF. DNA for the CDR3: TGTGCCAGCAGCGTAAACTACAACCAAGAGACCCAGTACTTC.